A selection of T cell receptor beta chains follows, all from one sample in a study of Ad26.COV2.S vaccination and SARS-CoV-2 variants. Method: immunoSEQ multiplex PCR; TCRdb's copy keeps in-frame clones and lacks some. The sample holds 430,000 or so clones, 80% to 95% seen once. Sequenced here: peripheral blood, sampled in a trial of Ad26.COV2.S vaccine versus placebo. Receptors originate from a person between 18 and 59 years old who received the Ad26.COV2.S COVID-19 vaccine or a placebo. CDR3s include the opening cysteine and the closing phenylalanine or tryptophan. Fields, in order: D gene, V gene, J gene, clone size, CDR3 protein, CDR3 DNA. A D gene is named only where the DNA matches it firmly. Clone size is stated in some rows and not others, as once, few, many or a class when expanded.

-	TRBV19	TRBJ1-1	-	CAPKAQNNEAFF	TGTGCCCCTAAGGCACAAAACAACGAAGCTTTCTTT
TRBD2	TRBV7-2	TRBJ2-7	-	CASSSGLAGSVYEQYF	TGTGCCAGCAGCTCCGGACTAGCGGGAAGTGTCTACGAGCAGTACTTC
-	TRBV6-2/TRBV6-3	TRBJ1-3	-	CASNPDSAGSGNTIYF	TGTGCCAGCAACCCGGACTCGGCGGGTTCTGGAAACACCATATATTTT
TRBD1	TRBV4-3	TRBJ1-4	-	CASSPGQGNEKLFF	TGCGCCAGCAGCCCGGGACAGGGGAATGAAAAACTGTTTTTT
-	TRBV6-5	TRBJ2-5	-	CASSLNDKAQETQYF	TGTGCCAGCAGTTTAAACGACAAGGCCCAAGAGACCCAGTACTTC
-	TRBV5-4	TRBJ1-6	-	CASSFGGQRGYNSPLHF	TGTGCCAGCAGCTTCGGAGGACAGAGGGGATATAATTCACCCCTCCACTTT
TRBD1	TRBV11-2	TRBJ2-7	-	CASSWKGAHLQTYEQYF	TGTGCCAGCAGCTGGAAGGGGGCACATCTCCAAACCTACGAGCAGTACTTC
-	TRBV7-9	TRBJ1-5	-	CASSWAGDQPQHF	TGTGCCAGCAGTTGGGCAGGGGATCAGCCCCAGCATTTT
-	TRBV4-1	TRBJ2-3	-	CASSQGNGGTDTQYF	TGCGCCAGCAGCCAAGGGAATGGGGGAACAGATACGCAGTATTTT
TRBD2	TRBV19	TRBJ2-5	-	CASSIRGGRAQETQYF	TGTGCCAGTAGTATCCGCGGCGGGAGAGCCCAAGAGACCCAGTACTTC
TRBD2	TRBV6-4	TRBJ2-1	-	CASSDSVAGSNEQFF	TGTGCCAGCAGTGACTCAGTAGCGGGAAGTAATGAGCAGTTCTTC
-	TRBV6-2/TRBV6-3	TRBJ2-5	-	CASSYGSWGETQYF	TGTGCCAGCAGTTACGGGAGCTGGGGGGAGACCCAGTACTTC
-	TRBV27	TRBJ2-1	-	CASFGYPSYNEQFF	TGTGCCAGCTTCGGGTACCCCTCCTACAATGAGCAGTTCTTC
TRBD1	TRBV28	TRBJ2-7	-	CASYTGTGTYEQYF	TGTGCCAGCTATACCGGGACAGGGACCTACGAGCAGTACTTC
-	TRBV3-1/TRBV3-2	TRBJ1-5	once	CASSQVSNSQPQHF	TGTGCCAGCAGCCAAGTGAGCAATTCTCAGCCCCAGCATTTT
-	TRBV28	TRBJ1-2	-	CASSLGGYGYTF	TGTGCCAGCAGTTTAGGGGGCTATGGCTACACCTTC
-	TRBV7-9	TRBJ2-7	-	CASSLDPAGASYEQYF	TGTGCCAGCAGCTTAGATCCCGCAGGGGCCTCCTACGAGCAGTACTTC
-	TRBV6-5	TRBJ2-5	-	CASSYSTQGQETQYF	TGTGCCAGCAGTTACTCTACCCAGGGTCAAGAGACCCAGTACTTC
TRBD2	TRBV3-1/TRBV3-2	TRBJ2-1	-	CASSQGETSGRNEQFF	TGTGCCAGCAGCCAAGGGGAGACTAGCGGGAGAAATGAGCAGTTCTTC
-	TRBV12-3/TRBV12-4	TRBJ2-1	-	CASSLGRGWEQFF	TGTGCCAGCAGTTTAGGGCGGGGCTGGGAGCAGTTCTTC
-	TRBV7-9	TRBJ1-5	-	CASSLQGRQPQHF	TGTGCCAGCAGCTTACAGGGTCGGCAGCCCCAGCATTTT
-	TRBV6-2/TRBV6-3	TRBJ2-1	-	CASSLPAVSSYNEQFF	TGTGCCAGCAGTTTACCAGCGGTGAGCTCCTACAATGAGCAGTTCTTC
-	TRBV6-2/TRBV6-3	TRBJ1-5	-	CASSWVHSNQPQHF	TGTGCCAGCAGTTGGGTTCATAGCAATCAGCCCCAGCATTTT
-	TRBV19	TRBJ1-5	-	CASTQAPRGNQPQHF	TGTGCCAGTACCCAGGCCCCGAGGGGCAATCAGCCCCAGCATTTT
TRBD1	TRBV4-3	TRBJ1-1	-	CASSNLQGAGVEAFF	TGCGCCAGCAGCAACCTCCAGGGGGCGGGTGTTGAAGCTTTCTTT
-	TRBV7-9	TRBJ1-1	few	CASSSLGSEAFF	TGTGCCAGCAGCTCCCTTGGGTCTGAAGCTTTCTTT
-	TRBV12-5	TRBJ1-4	-	CASGSGGLNEKLFF	TGTGCTAGTGGTTCAGGTGGACTTAATGAAAAACTGTTTTTT
-	TRBV5-3	TRBJ1-6	-	CARSLAQAPITNSPLHF	TGTGCCAGAAGCTTGGCGCAGGCACCAATAACTAATTCACCCCTCCACTTT
-	TRBV19	TRBJ1-1	-	CASSAQGRNTEAFF	TGTGCCAGTAGTGCACAAGGGAGGAACACTGAAGCTTTCTTT
-	TRBV7-7	TRBJ2-7	-	CASSLNEGVEQYF	TGTGCCAGCAGCTTAAATGAGGGTGTCGAGCAGTACTTC
-	TRBV7-6	TRBJ2-3	-	CASSHYLLASSTDTQYF	TGTGCCAGCAGCCATTACCTTCTAGCGTCGAGTACGGATACGCAGTATTTT
-	TRBV15	TRBJ2-6	-	CATSPAYSPESGANVLTF	TGTGCCACCAGCCCAGCCTACTCCCCGGAATCTGGGGCCAACGTCCTGACTTTC
-	TRBV3-1/TRBV3-2	TRBJ1-4	-	CASSQVLGMKLFF	TGTGCCAGCAGTCAAGTGTTGGGGATGAAACTGTTTTTT
TRBD1	TRBV7-9	TRBJ1-1	-	CASSYKRDRGATEAFF	TGTGCCAGCAGCTACAAAAGGGACAGGGGAGCCACTGAAGCTTTCTTT
TRBD2	TRBV5-4	TRBJ2-5	few	CASSPSGRGETQYF	TGTGCCAGCAGCCCAAGCGGGAGAGGGGAGACCCAGTACTTC
-	TRBV3-1/TRBV3-2	TRBJ1-5	-	CASSQDGVGNQPQHF	TGTGCCAGCAGCCAAGACGGTGTCGGCAATCAGCCCCAGCATTTT
TRBD2	TRBV6-2/TRBV6-3	TRBJ2-3	-	CASSYPPSGWEADTQYF	TGTGCCAGCAGTTACCCCCCTAGCGGGTGGGAGGCAGATACGCAGTATTTT
TRBD2	TRBV10-2	TRBJ2-2	-	CASSDILGSGGGRASGELFF	TGCGCCAGCAGTGACATCCTAGGTTCCGGAGGCGGGAGGGCCTCCGGGGAGCTGTTTTTT
-	TRBV6-5	TRBJ2-4	-	CASSYSDRANIQYF	TGTGCCAGCAGTTACTCGGACAGAGCAAACATTCAGTACTTC